The present T cell receptor (beta chain) was sequenced within a study of T cells in narcolepsy (dated by TCRdb to the late 2010s). For the study in its entirety: Patients with narcolepsy type 1 or type 2 (NT1, NT2) were enrolled in the study together with healthy control donors. The study sought autoreactive T cells targeting hypocretin neuron self-antigens (hypocretin, TRIB2) in narcolepsy patients, using TCR Vbeta sequencing to track clonotypes in blood and CSF. Summary of the overall study and its limitations: Autoreactive clonotypes were reported to be detected serially in the blood of the same patients and of different patients, but not in the blood of healthy controls. HCRT-specific and TRIB2-specific autoreactive clonotypes were highlighted in plots that compared CD4+ T cell clonotypes in CSF versus blood from the same patient. Some blood memory CD4+ repertoires from patients and controls contained no sequences matching autoreactive T cell clones. Patients and controls had similar numbers of sequenced blood memory CD4+ clonotypes, with averages of roughly 39,000 in patients and around 36,000 in controls.

The library was prepared using the immunoSEQ multiplex PCR assay. What TCRdb holds here is the immuneACCESS table cut down to in-frame rearrangements. Part of the clones is not present; checked against another copy, under half of the missing clones reflect an unresolved V gene, and the others are unexplained. Counted in this sample were roughly 40,000 clones; around 85% of them appeared once. The biggest ten clones account for about 1.6% of the sample. From the cysteine up to the phenylalanine, the CDR3 has a length of 16 residues. The kept DNA is CDR3 alone, 48 bases in frame from the first base. V sheds 5 bases and J sheds 0 bases, leaving 14 bases between their ends. The germline V gene specifies MDHEN as CDR1 and SYDVKM as CDR2. For TCR Vbeta sequencing, memory CD4+ T cells were sorted ex vivo from the peripheral blood of narcolepsy patients and healthy controls. A remark on this clone: Its recognized antigen is unknown. Base qualities are missing; no much larger clone stands one base away.

Sequenced input: CD45RA- memory CD4+ T cells from PBMCs. The cell subset or site label, as the study defines it: memory T cells sorted ex vivo from peripheral blood. This clonotype originated in a human donor with narcolepsy. This chain joins TRBV28 to TRBJ1-5; D gene: possibly TRBD1, on 6 matching bases. The nucleotide sequence reads TGTGCCAGCAGTCCTGGGGGCCGAGATAGCAATCAGCCCCAGCATTTT. Translated, it gives CASSPGGRDSNQPQHF.